Presented here are 14 T cell receptor beta chains from one specimen sequenced in a study of long-term antiretroviral therapy in people with HIV. Sequencing relied on immunoSEQ assay v3.0, run at survey level. The data were produced by immunoSEQ multiplex PCR, yet TCRdb's version contains in-frame clones alone and is incomplete. The sample includes 20,000 to 30,000 clones, 70% to 85% of them seen just once. The specimen comprised unsorted PBMCs, sampled 3 years after starting antiretroviral therapy. The receptors were sampled from a man in his forties or fifties with HIV.

The chain uses TRBV7-2 and TRBJ2-7; TRBD1 is a possible D gene (5 bases). Germline V gene lookup returns CDR1 SGHTA and CDR2 FQGNSA. Trimming left V 0 bases short and J 5 bases short, with 8 bases between. The CDR3 sequence is 13 residues long. This chain's CDR3 is CASSLAGANEQYF. The CDR3 coding sequence is TGTGCCAGCAGCTTAGCTGGGGCGAACGAGCAGTACTTC. Looking up the rest from reference TRBV7-2 and TRBJ2-7 gives the full variable domain: GAGVSQSPSNKVTEKGKDVELRCDPISGHTALYWYRQSLGQGLEFLIYFQGNSAPDKSGLPSDRFSAERTGGSVSTLTIQRTQQEDSAVYLCASSLAGANEQYFGPGTRLTVT.

The chain joins TRBV5-8 to TRBJ1-1; D call uncertain. V was cut by 0 bases and J by 1 base, with 13 bases left in between. The V gene's germline CDR1 is SGHTS and CDR2 YDEGEE. This CDR3 region has 16 residues. CDR3: CASSLADGLTNTEAFF. The CDR3 DNA sequence: TGTGCCAGCAGCTTGGCGGACGGCCTGACGAACACTGAAGCTTTCTTT.

The V call is TRBV18, the J call TRBJ1-5; D might be TRBD1 (5 bases). Germline loops: CDR1 KGHSH, CDR2 LQKENI. Trimming took 1 base from V and 5 from J, leaving 6 bases between them. The CDR3 has 13 residues. The CDR3 loop reads CASSPRGDQPQHF. CDR3 in DNA: TGTGCCAGCTCACCACGGGGGGATCAGCCCCAGCATTTT.

CDR3 protein: CASSLDKRGTATRDTQYF. The CDR3 DNA reads as TGTGCCAGCAGCTTAGATAAAAGGGGGACAGCCACTAGAGATACGCAGTATTTT. This chain links TRBV11-3 with TRBJ2-3, with 7 bases that match TRBD1. Unmatched junction bases numbered 14, after V lost 0 bases and J lost 5 bases. This CDR3 has 18 amino acids. CDR1 is SGHNT, CDR2 YENEEA, per germline.

The V and J genes are TRBV30 and TRBJ1-1; a weak D match, TRBD1 (5 bases). There are 12 residues in the CDR3. Germline lookup yields CDR1 GTSNPN and CDR2 SVGIG (reference sequence). Trimming stripped 8 bases from V and 3 bases from J, with 13 bases between. In nucleotides, the CDR3 is TGTGCCGGCGGGGCAGCTTACACTGAAGCTTTCTTT. This codes for CAGGAAYTEAFF.

The chain has TRBV5-4 and TRBJ2-3; maybe TRBD1 (5 bases). In germline, CDR1 is SGHNT, CDR2 YYREEE (reference sequence). This CDR3 is 17 amino acids long. Trimming removed 3 bases from V and 2 bases from J, with 19 bases in between. The CDR3 region is CASSSTDGALFTDTQYF. The CDR3 DNA reads as TGTGCCAGCAGCTCTACCGATGGGGCATTATTCACAGATACGCAGTATTTT.

The table lists this clone with a few counts. This chain links TRBV7-9 with TRBJ2-5; 11 positions agree with TRBD2. V lost 4 bases, J lost 2 bases, and 3 bases stayed unmatched. The CDR3 runs 15 residues. The germline gives CDR1 SEHNR, CDR2 FQNEAQ (reference sequence). The CDR3: CASSWTSGWQETQYF. CDR3 DNA sequence: TGTGCCAGCAGCTGGACTAGCGGGTGGCAAGAGACCCAGTACTTC.

Written as DNA, the CDR3 is TGTGCCAGCGAGAGAGGGGGCAAAAATTCACCCCTCCACTTT. Protein product: CASERGGKNSPLHF. This sequence joins TRBV21-1 and TRBJ1-6; the listed D gene, TRBD1, was not tested against the DNA. TRBV21-1 is noted as a pseudogene. The CDR3 covers 14 residues.

This clone showed up just once. J is TRBJ2-7 and V is TRBV6-5; 10 nucleotides line up with TRBD1. The junction had 4 bases not matched to a gene; V was cut back by 6 bases and J by 5 bases. The CDR3 runs to 13 residues. CDR1 MNHEY and CDR2 SVGAGI come from the germline V gene. CDR3 nucleotide sequence: TGTGCCAGCAGCCCTGGACAGGGGGACGAGCAGTACTTC. Residues: CASSPGQGDEQYF.

The rearrangement uses TRBV7-9 and TRBJ2-5; possible D gene TRBD1, 7 bases. Trimming shortened V by 5 bases and J by 4 bases, and 23 bases separated the two germline ends. Per germline, CDR1 SEHNR and CDR2 FQNEAQ (reference sequence). The length of the CDR3 is 17 residues. In DNA form, the CDR3 reads TGTGCCAGCAGCGACCGAGGTGCAGGGGGGATTCTAGAGACCCAGTACTTC. Translation gives CASSDRGAGGILETQYF.

This clone was seen only once. The chain couples TRBV27 to TRBJ2-1, with 7 bases fitting TRBD2. With V trimmed by 4 bases and J by 0 bases, 6 bases remained unmatched. Germline CDR1 and CDR2: MNHEY and SMNVEV (reference sequence). The CDR3 totals 16 residues. This chain's CDR3 is CASSSGLVPSYNEQFF. In DNA form, the CDR3 reads TGTGCCAGCAGTTCCGGACTAGTTCCCTCCTACAATGAGCAGTTCTTC.

The chain joins TRBV11-2 to TRBJ2-3; possible D gene TRBD1, 5 bases. Germline V gives CDR1 SGHAT, CDR2 FQNNGV. The CDR3 has 15 amino acids. V was shortened by 4 bases and J by 2 bases, with 13 bases between the two germline ends. The CDR3 DNA reads as TGTGCCAGCAGCTGGGGCCATTACCTCACAGATACGCAGTATTTT. Its protein is CASSWGHYLTDTQYF.

The chain combines TRBV21-1 with TRBJ1-3. TRBV21-1 is a pseudogene segment. The CDR3 covers 17 residues. The CDR3: CASSELSGGSSGNTIYF. CDR3 DNA sequence: TGTGCCAGCAGCGAGCTCTCAGGCGGGAGCTCTGGAAACACCATATATTTT.

The J gene is TRBJ2-3, the V gene TRBV13; a possible D gene is TRBD1 (5 bases). V was trimmed by 5 bases and J by 0 bases, leaving 12 bases between them. The CDR3 is 15 residues long. The germline CDR1 and CDR2 sequences are PRHDT and FYEKMQ (reference sequence). As DNA, the CDR3 is TGTGCCAGCAGCGTGGGTGACAGTAGCACAGATACGCAGTATTTT. Protein sequence: CASSVGDSSTDTQYF.